The rows below give T cell receptor beta chains drawn from one sample of a study of blood T cell repertoires in COVID-19. This table comes from immunoSEQ multiplex PCR, and its TCRdb copy is limited to in-frame clones, with some not included. The repertoire holds 400,000 to 450,000 clones, approximately 90% seen once, with 1.1% in the top ten. What was sequenced was PBMCs or T cells enriched from blood (not recorded which). The receptors were gathered from a man aged 25-45 years who had recovered from COVID-19. CDR3s include the opening cysteine and the closing phenylalanine or tryptophan. The order of the fields is V gene, clone size, J gene, D gene, CDR3 protein, CDR3 DNA. D genes are given only for firm matches. Clone size is given for some rows only: seen once, a few or many times, or a class if the clone is expanded.

>TRBV18|NA|TRBJ1-2|TRBD1
CASSPPGQDYGYTF
TGTGCCAGCTCACCTCCGGGACAGGACTATGGCTACACCTTC
>TRBV24-1|once|TRBJ2-7|NA
CATSDFGDEQYF
TGTGCCACCAGTGATTTCGGTGACGAGCAGTACTTC
>TRBV2|NA|TRBJ1-1|NA
CASSEEPRENTEAFF
TGTGCCAGCAGTGAAGAACCCAGGGAGAACACTGAAGCTTTCTTT
>TRBV19|NA|TRBJ2-1|TRBD2
CASSTSSGRFYNEQFF
TGTGCCAGTAGTACCAGTAGCGGGAGGTTTTACAATGAGCAGTTCTTC
>TRBV27|NA|TRBJ1-1|NA
CASSRESPPNTEAFF
TGTGCCAGCAGTAGAGAGTCACCGCCGAACACTGAAGCTTTCTTT
>TRBV10-2|NA|TRBJ2-7|TRBD2
CASRPGTSGSLPAWSSYEQYF
TGCGCCAGCCGCCCAGGCACTAGCGGATCTCTCCCCGCATGGAGTTCCTACGAGCAGTACTTC
>TRBV27|once|TRBJ1-2|TRBD1
CASSKDREFGYTF
TGTGCCAGCAGTAAAGACAGGGAATTCGGCTACACCTTC
>TRBV24-1|once|TRBJ2-2|NA
CATSERERNTGELFF
TGTGCCACCAGTGAGAGAGAGCGGAACACCGGGGAGCTGTTTTTT
>TRBV6-1|NA|TRBJ2-5|TRBD2
CASSEKRTSGESLQETQYF
TGTGCCAGCAGTGAAAAGCGGACTAGCGGGGAGAGTCTCCAAGAGACCCAGTACTTC
>TRBV18|NA|TRBJ2-1|TRBD2
CASSPRAGGTSGSNEQFF
TGTGCCAGCTCACCACGAGCGGGAGGGACTAGCGGGAGCAATGAGCAGTTCTTC
>TRBV7-2|few|TRBJ1-2|NA
CASSLAGGASGYTF
TGTGCCAGCAGCTTAGCTGGGGGGGCCAGCGGCTACACCTTC
>TRBV2|NA|TRBJ2-6|NA
CASSTGLASGANVLTF
TGTGCCAGCAGTACAGGGTTAGCGTCTGGGGCCAACGTCCTGACTTTC
>TRBV15|NA|TRBJ2-3|TRBD2
CATSRDELAGVKTDTQYF
TGTGCCACCAGCAGAGATGAACTAGCGGGGGTAAAAACAGATACGCAGTATTTT
>TRBV28|once|TRBJ2-1|NA
CASSLFQGRFF
TGTGCCAGCAGTTTATTTCAGGGCCGGTTCTTC
>TRBV28|NA|TRBJ1-1|NA
CASWERRDTEAFF
TGTGCCAGCTGGGAGCGAAGGGACACTGAAGCTTTCTTT
>TRBV10-3|once|TRBJ2-3|NA
CAISESGGTQYF
TGTGCCATCAGTGAGTCCGGAGGTACGCAGTATTTT
>TRBV27|NA|TRBJ2-1|NA
CASSLAGYKYNEQFF
TGTGCCAGCAGTTTAGCCGGGTACAAGTACAATGAGCAGTTCTTC
>TRBV28|NA|TRBJ2-1|NA
CASVPGLGRLNEQFF
TGTGCCAGCGTCCCCGGGCTAGGGAGGCTCAATGAGCAGTTCTTC
>TRBV6-2/TRBV6-3|NA|TRBJ1-6|NA
CASSYRQGYNSPLHF
TGTGCCAGCAGTTACCGGCAGGGCTATAATTCACCCCTCCACTTT
>TRBV5-1|NA|TRBJ2-2|TRBD1
CASSLGGQHTGELFF
TGCGCCAGCAGCTTGGGGGGACAGCACACCGGGGAGCTGTTTTTT
>TRBV5-6|once|TRBJ1-1|NA
CASSPGSNTEAFF
TGTGCCAGCAGCCCGGGTTCGAACACTGAAGCTTTCTTT
>TRBV6-4|NA|TRBJ2-1|TRBD2
CASSEVGGLAGPNEQFF
TGTGCCAGCAGCGAAGTCGGGGGACTAGCGGGACCAAATGAGCAGTTCTTC
>TRBV30|NA|TRBJ2-3|NA
CAWSGRQYVDTQYF
TGTGCCTGGAGCGGCAGACAGTACGTCGATACGCAGTATTTT
>TRBV18|NA|TRBJ1-1|TRBD1
CASSPRQGVQTEAFF
TGTGCCAGCTCACCCAGACAGGGGGTACAGACTGAAGCTTTCTTT
>TRBV11-3|NA|TRBJ2-3|NA
CASSLGSVEDTQYF
TGTGCCAGCAGCTTAGGGTCAGTTGAAGATACGCAGTATTTT
>TRBV25-1|NA|TRBJ2-2|TRBD2
CASSDFGLGGGELFF
TGTGCCAGCAGTGATTTCGGACTAGGCGGCGGGGAGCTGTTTTTT
>TRBV21-1|NA|TRBJ1-5|NA
CASSKGQRPSSIGNQPQHF
TGTGCCAGCAGCAAAGGACAGAGACCTTCTAGTATTGGCAATCAGCCCCAGCATTTT
>TRBV6-5|NA|TRBJ2-5|TRBD1
CASSYSMTGEETQYF
TGTGCCAGCAGTTACTCAATGACAGGGGAAGAGACCCAGTACTTC
>TRBV5-6|NA|TRBJ2-7|TRBD1
CASSLVSRTGVDYEQYF
TGTGCCAGCAGCTTGGTCTCTCGTACAGGGGTAGACTACGAGCAGTACTTC
>TRBV25-1|NA|TRBJ2-1|TRBD2
CASSASGTRRNEQFF
TGTGCCAGCAGTGCCTCCGGGACTAGGCGTAATGAGCAGTTCTTC
>TRBV4-1|few|TRBJ2-7|TRBD1
CASSQAAGQGSHEQYF
TGCGCCAGCAGCCAAGCGGCGGGACAGGGATCCCACGAGCAGTACTTC
>TRBV18|NA|TRBJ2-5|TRBD2
CASSPGLDQETQYF
TGTGCCAGCTCACCGGGACTAGACCAAGAGACCCAGTACTTC
>TRBV10-2|NA|TRBJ2-3|NA
CASKLVVGTDTQYF
TGCGCCAGCAAACTAGTGGTGGGCACAGATACGCAGTATTTT
>TRBV21-1|NA|TRBJ2-1|NA
CASVAGTACRWNSYNEQFF
TGTGCCAGCGTAGCCGGGACAGCATGCCGGTGGAATTCCTACAATGAGCAGTTCTTC
>TRBV7-9|NA|TRBJ2-5|TRBD2
CASSWGLAVGETQYF
TGTGCCAGCAGCTGGGGACTAGCGGTGGGAGAGACCCAGTACTTC
>TRBV27|NA|TRBJ1-6|TRBD1
CASSFRGQPLHF
TGTGCCAGCAGTTTCAGGGGGCAACCCCTCCACTTT
>TRBV15|NA|TRBJ2-2|NA
CATSRDRGLAGELFF
TGTGCCACCAGCAGAGATAGGGGTTTAGCCGGGGAGCTGTTTTTT